This TCR beta chain was sequenced during a study of spatial heterogeneity in lung cancer. Across the whole study: Raw-read counts averaged over ten per unique TCR and UMI combination.

This CDR3 comprises 14 residues. From germline, CDR1 is SGHTA and CDR2 FQGNSA. V was clipped by 6 bases and J by 8 bases; unmatched bases: 11. Study-level results: Counts of expanded alpha and beta TCRs within tumors tracked the tumor nonsynonymous mutation count.

Time point indicated: sample taken at primary tumor resection. By share of the sample, this clonotype is large. The antigen is unknown. TCRdb redid the calling of the 5' RACE reads with MiXCR, one entry per CDR3 protein. The sample consists of roughly 5,700 distinct CDR3 sequences, approximately 15% of them appearing once. This rearrangement joins TRBV7-2 to TRBJ2-3; TRBD2 matches 7 bases. This sample comprised lung tumor tissue, obtained at surgery. The receptor comes from a male donor with early-stage non-small cell lung cancer. For the CDR3, the DNA is TGTGCCAGCAGTCAGCCGGGTACGGGAGGTACGCAGTATTTT. This gives the protein CASSQPGTGGTQYF.